What follows are 8 T cell receptor beta chains derived from one specimen sequenced in a study of T cell repertoires in cytomegalovirus infection. These receptors' antigens are unknown. TCRdb re-derived calls from the reads in MiXCR, one entry per CDR3 protein. The sample records roughly 500,000 distinct CDR3 sequences, roughly a third being singletons. The specimen was cultured PBMCs, collected from culture after CMV antigen stimulation. The source of these receptors is a human donor in good health (CMV status not recorded). Some clones in this sample may be carry-over from other donors' samples.

As regards this clonotype: Possible read error: a much larger clone is one base away. The genes are TRBV7-2 and TRBJ1-3; 9 nucleotides agree with TRBD1. The CDR3 has 11 residues. CDR1 SGHTA and CDR2 FQGNSA come from the germline V gene. The CDR3 DNA follows: TGTGCCAGAAGCATCGGGACAGGGAAGACCTTT. Translated, it gives CARSIGTGKTF.

V usage is TRBV7-2 and J usage is TRBJ2-5; tentatively, D is TRBD2 (6 bases). There are 16 residues in the CDR3. Germline lookup yields CDR1 SGHTA and CDR2 FQGNSA. V was trimmed by 1 base and J by 5 bases, leaving 17 bases between them. CDR3 loop: CASSLDYRGGIETQYF. For the CDR3, the DNA is TGTGCCAGCAGCTTAGATTATCGGGGAGGAATCGAGACCCAGTACTTC.

The chain couples TRBV7-8 to TRBJ2-7; 7 bases agree with TRBD2. The CDR3 has 18 residues. J lost 4 bases, V lost 1 base, and 16 bases had no gene match. The germline CDR1 and CDR2 sequences are SGHVS and FQNEAQ. CDR3 in amino acids: CASSLGLGSSLLAYEQYF. CDR3 DNA: TGTGCCAGCAGCTTAGGATTAGGGTCCTCTTTACTAGCGTACGAGCAGTACTTC.

V usage is TRBV5-1 and J usage is TRBJ1-3; tentatively, D is TRBD1 (6 bases). V lost 1 base to trimming and J lost 1 base, with 9 bases between them. The CDR3 runs to 15 residues. Germline CDR1 SGHRS, CDR2 YFSETQ. The CDR3 loop is CASSLTGTSGNTIYF. CDR3 DNA: TGCGCCAGCAGCTTGACAGGGACGTCTGGAAACACCATATATTTT.

CDR3 sequence (DNA): TGTGCCAGCAGCTCCCCTCAGGAGGGGAGCACAGATACGCAGTATTTT. It codes for CASSSPQEGSTDTQYF. The genes are TRBV5-4 and TRBJ2-3, with D tentatively TRBD2 (6 bases). Germline V lookup: CDR1 SGHNT, CDR2 YYREEE (reference sequence). This CDR3 spans 16 amino acids. Trimming took off 3 bases at V and 0 bases at J, with 14 bases between the two ends.

This clonotype was detected a few times. The V and J genes are TRBV7-4 and TRBJ2-2; TRBD1 agrees at 8 bases. Trimming cost V 3 bases and J 4 bases; bases outside gene matches: 13. The CDR3 runs 18 residues. Germline V lookup: CDR1 SGHVT, CDR2 SQSDAQ. In DNA, the CDR3 is TGTGCCAGCAGCTTTAGGGACGTACAGGGGGTGAGCACCGGGGAGCTGTTTTTT. Amino acids: CASSFRDVQGVSTGELFF. Looking up the rest from reference TRBV7-4 and TRBJ2-2 gives the full variable domain: GAGVSQSPRYKVAKRGRDVALRCDSISGHVTLYWYRQTLGQGSEVLTYSQSDAQRDKSGRPSGRFSAERPERSVSTLKIQRTEQGDSAVYLCASSFRDVQGVSTGELFFGEGSRLTVL.

The chain combines TRBV10-3 with TRBJ2-3, with D perhaps matching TRBD1 (5 bases). The germline V gene has CDR1 ENHRY and CDR2 SYGVKD. The CDR3 consists of 13 residues. V shed 8 bases and J shed 1 base, with 10 bases lying between them. The CDR3 region has the DNA TGTGCCATCGGCAGGGTGGGCACAGATACGCAGTATTTT. Translating gives CAIGRVGTDTQYF.

Only a few counts were recorded for this clonotype. The CDR3 DNA sequence: TGTGCCAGCAGCGACGAGGGGACAGGACTCTACAATGAGCAGTTCTTC. It specifies CASSDEGTGLYNEQFF. This chain links TRBV6-6 with TRBJ2-1; 8 bases line up with TRBD1. Germline V gene lookup returns CDR1 MNHNY and CDR2 SVGAGI (reference sequence). CDR3 length: 16 amino acids. J lost 3 bases, V lost 6 bases, and 10 bases had no gene match.